Following are 19 T cell receptor beta chains from one sample sequenced in a study of blood T cell repertoires in COVID-19. Assay used: immunoSEQ multiplex PCR; TCRdb lists only in-frame clones, some missing. The profile shows 200,000 to 250,000 clones, approximately 85% of them singletons. The sample was peripheral blood. These receptor sequences come from a woman in her 70s with COVID-19, enrolled during active disease.

The chain employs TRBV7-9 and TRBJ1-1, with 7 bases matching TRBD1. The CDR3 runs 16 residues. J lost 0 bases, V lost 2 bases, and 6 bases had no gene match. Per the germline V gene, CDR1 is SEHNR and CDR2 is FQNEAQ (reference sequence). The CDR3 region is CASSLSTGVMNTEAFF. The CDR3 coding sequence is TGTGCCAGCAGCTTATCAACAGGGGTTATGAACACTGAAGCTTTCTTT. Together with reference TRBV7-9 and TRBJ1-1, the CDR3 gives the full variable domain: DTGVSQNPRHKITKRGQNVTFRCDPISEHNRLYWYRQTLGQGPEFLTYFQNEAQLEKSRLLSDRFSAERPKGSFSTLEIQRTEQGDSAMYLCASSLSTGVMNTEAFFGQGTRLTVV.

V gene TRBV19 combines with J gene TRBJ2-3; 13 bases match TRBD2. The CDR3 is 15 amino acids. V lost 9 bases and J lost 2; bases outside the gene matches: 5. In germline, CDR1 is LNHDA, CDR2 SQIVND (reference sequence). This CDR3 is CASGGLAGSTDTQYF. As DNA, the CDR3 is TGTGCCAGCGGGGGACTAGCGGGATCCACAGATACGCAGTATTTT.

The chain recombines TRBV6-2 or TRBV6-3 with TRBJ1-2; D is possibly TRBD1 (5 bases). Germline CDR1 and CDR2: MNHEY and SVGEGT. Between the trimmed V and J ends, which lost 5 bases and 8 bases, there was a span of 9 bases. The CDR3 loop spans 11 amino acids. Here the CDR3 reads CASSRGGGYTF. CDR3 coding DNA: TGTGCCAGCAGTCGCGGGGGGGGCTACACCTTC.

CDR3 in amino acids: CASSEYSTENTEAFF. For the CDR3, the DNA is TGTGCCAGCAGTGAATATTCGACTGAGAACACTGAAGCTTTCTTT. The chain combines TRBV2 with TRBJ1-1; D gene uncertain. The V end lost 2 bases, the J end lost 1 base, and 11 bases lay between the germline ends. Germline CDR1 reads SNHLY; CDR2 reads FYNNEI. The CDR3 is made up of 15 amino acids.

The V gene is TRBV19, the J gene TRBJ2-3, with D possibly matching TRBD1 (5 bases). Trimming removed 4 bases at V and 4 bases at J, with 18 bases between. The CDR3 has 16 residues. CDR1 is LNHDA, CDR2 SQIVND, per germline (reference sequence). The CDR3 nucleotides are TGTGCCAGTAGTACCTACCCCAGGGTACCGGCAGATACGCAGTATTTT. It encodes CASSTYPRVPADTQYF.

This clone was recorded only once. V is TRBV10-3 and J is TRBJ2-3; 7 nucleotides match TRBD1. After removal of 6 bases from V and 1 base from J, the junction contained 4 bases not matched to a gene. The CDR3 is made up of 14 amino acids. Germline V gene sequence: CDR1 ENHRY, CDR2 SYGVKD. CDR3 coding DNA: TGTGCCATCAGCCGGACAGGAGGCACAGATACGCAGTATTTT. Its protein product is CAISRTGGTDTQYF.

The J gene is TRBJ2-5, the V gene TRBV7-3; a weak D match, TRBD2 (5 bases). The germline V gene has CDR1 SGHTA and CDR2 FQGTGA. The ends were cut back, 2 bases at V and 5 bases at J, with 12 bases in the middle. This CDR3 spans 14 amino acids. The CDR3 DNA is TGTGCCAGCAGCTTAGCGGGTCGAGGGGAGACCCAGTACTTC. It encodes CASSLAGRGETQYF.

This clone was picked up a small number of times. V is TRBV27 and J is TRBJ1-2, with 9 bases matching TRBD1. The V gene end was trimmed by 5 bases and the J gene end by 8 bases; junction bases not matched to a gene: 6. The CDR3 sequence is 13 residues long. CDR1 is MNHEY and CDR2 is SMNVEV in the germline V gene (reference sequence). The CDR3, as DNA: TGTGCCAGCAGTACGACAGGGGGGCAGGGCTACACCTTC. This sequence encodes CASSTTGGQGYTF.

This clone was counted only a few times. The chain is built from TRBV6-5 and TRBJ1-1, with D perhaps matching TRBD1 (6 bases). Germline CDR1 is MNHEY and CDR2 is SVGAGI. This CDR3 region has 14 residues. Trimming took 2 bases from V and 5 from J, leaving 12 bases between them. The CDR3 here is CASSYERGGTEAFF. CDR3 nucleotide sequence: TGTGCCAGCAGTTACGAGCGAGGGGGAACTGAAGCTTTCTTT.

The rearrangement uses TRBV2 and TRBJ2-2; D gene ambiguous. The germline V and J ends were trimmed by 7 bases and 0 bases, with 9 bases remaining between them. The length of the CDR3 is 14 residues. Germline lookup yields CDR1 SNHLY and CDR2 FYNNEI. The CDR3 sequence is CASIRSPNTGELFF. CDR3 coding DNA: TGTGCCAGCATAAGGAGCCCGAACACCGGGGAGCTGTTTTTT. The whole variable domain, filled in from reference TRBV2 and TRBJ2-2, reads EPEVTQTPSHQVTQMGQEVILRCVPISNHLYFYWYRQILGQKVEFLVSFYNNEISEKSEIFDDQFSVERPDGSNFTLKIRSTKLEDSAMYFCASIRSPNTGELFFGEGSRLTVL.

This chain joins TRBV9 and TRBJ2-5; 13 bases match TRBD2. In germline, CDR1 is SGDLS, CDR2 YYNGEE. V lost 3 bases to trimming and J lost 0 bases; unmatched junction nucleotides: 5. The CDR3 runs to 17 residues. The CDR3 DNA sequence: TGTGCCAGCAGCGCGACTAGCGGGGGGCTATACCAAGAGACCCAGTACTTC. The encoded protein is CASSATSGGLYQETQYF.

The chain has TRBV4-3 and TRBJ2-2, with a weak D call TRBD2 (5 bases). This CDR3 is 14 amino acids long. V was clipped by 6 bases and J by 0 bases, with 8 bases between them. Germline CDR1 LGHNA, CDR2 YSLEER. The CDR3 reads CASSSGTNTGELFF. The CDR3 region has the DNA TGCGCCAGCAGTTCGGGAACGAACACCGGGGAGCTGTTTTTT.

The chain uses TRBV12-5 and TRBJ2-1; D call uncertain. Germline assignment: CDR1 LGHNT and CDR2 FRNRAP. The CDR3 spans 14 residues. The V gene lost 6 bases and the J gene lost 1 base, with 10 bases spanning the gap. The CDR3 sequence is CASGIVASYNEQFF. As DNA, the CDR3 is TGTGCTAGTGGAATTGTGGCATCCTACAATGAGCAGTTCTTC.

This chain links TRBV27 with TRBJ2-6; D possibly corresponds to TRBD1 (6 bases). Per germline, CDR1 MNHEY and CDR2 SMNVEV (reference sequence). The CDR3 has 13 residues. V lost 8 bases to trimming and J lost 2 bases, with 7 bases between them. CDR3: CASYRAGANVLTF. CDR3 in DNA: TGTGCCAGCTACAGGGCTGGGGCCAACGTCCTGACTTTC.

The rearrangement joins TRBV6-2 or TRBV6-3 to TRBJ1-1, with 11 bases identical to TRBD1. The CDR3 sequence is 16 residues long. Germline-derived CDR1 and CDR2 are MNHEY and SVGEGT. J gave up 6 bases and V 2 bases, and 8 bases lay outside the gene matches. Written as DNA, the CDR3 is TGTGCCAGCAGTTACAGCCTGGGACAGGGGGAGCCTGAAGCTTTCTTT. Its protein product is CASSYSLGQGEPEAFF.

V usage is TRBV10-3 and J usage is TRBJ1-1, with unresolved D. Per the germline V gene, CDR1 is ENHRY and CDR2 is SYGVKD. Trimming stripped 2 bases from V and 1 base from J, with 8 bases between. CDR3 length: 14 amino acids. This CDR3 is CAISEMEGNTEAFF. The DNA for the CDR3 is TGTGCCATCAGTGAGATGGAGGGGAACACTGAAGCTTTCTTT.

V and J are TRBV6-6 and TRBJ1-2; 7 positions match TRBD1. V was pared by 7 bases and J by 4 bases, with 9 bases of the junction left unmatched. CDR1 is MNHNY, CDR2 SVGAGI, per germline (reference sequence). This CDR3 spans 14 amino acids. The CDR3, as DNA: TGTGCCAGCAACCAGCTCAGGGGGACCTATGGCTACACCTTC. It codes for CASNQLRGTYGYTF.

This chain links TRBV9 with TRBJ2-7; no clear D gene. The CDR3 is 14 residues long. Looked up from germline, CDR1 is SGDLS and CDR2 is YYNGEE. Trimming cost V 3 bases and J 3 bases, with 13 bases left between them. DNA for the CDR3: TGTGCCAGCAGCGCCTCGTGGCCCGACTACGAGCAGTACTTC. It is translated as CASSASWPDYEQYF.

The V call is TRBV2, the J call TRBJ1-5; perhaps TRBD1 as D (6 bases). Germline assignment: CDR1 SNHLY and CDR2 FYNNEI. Trimming took 3 bases from V and 2 from J, leaving 11 bases between them. The CDR3 has 15 residues. The CDR3 here is CASSDFRGGNQPQHF. CDR3 bases: TGTGCCAGCAGTGATTTCAGGGGCGGCAATCAGCCCCAGCATTTT.